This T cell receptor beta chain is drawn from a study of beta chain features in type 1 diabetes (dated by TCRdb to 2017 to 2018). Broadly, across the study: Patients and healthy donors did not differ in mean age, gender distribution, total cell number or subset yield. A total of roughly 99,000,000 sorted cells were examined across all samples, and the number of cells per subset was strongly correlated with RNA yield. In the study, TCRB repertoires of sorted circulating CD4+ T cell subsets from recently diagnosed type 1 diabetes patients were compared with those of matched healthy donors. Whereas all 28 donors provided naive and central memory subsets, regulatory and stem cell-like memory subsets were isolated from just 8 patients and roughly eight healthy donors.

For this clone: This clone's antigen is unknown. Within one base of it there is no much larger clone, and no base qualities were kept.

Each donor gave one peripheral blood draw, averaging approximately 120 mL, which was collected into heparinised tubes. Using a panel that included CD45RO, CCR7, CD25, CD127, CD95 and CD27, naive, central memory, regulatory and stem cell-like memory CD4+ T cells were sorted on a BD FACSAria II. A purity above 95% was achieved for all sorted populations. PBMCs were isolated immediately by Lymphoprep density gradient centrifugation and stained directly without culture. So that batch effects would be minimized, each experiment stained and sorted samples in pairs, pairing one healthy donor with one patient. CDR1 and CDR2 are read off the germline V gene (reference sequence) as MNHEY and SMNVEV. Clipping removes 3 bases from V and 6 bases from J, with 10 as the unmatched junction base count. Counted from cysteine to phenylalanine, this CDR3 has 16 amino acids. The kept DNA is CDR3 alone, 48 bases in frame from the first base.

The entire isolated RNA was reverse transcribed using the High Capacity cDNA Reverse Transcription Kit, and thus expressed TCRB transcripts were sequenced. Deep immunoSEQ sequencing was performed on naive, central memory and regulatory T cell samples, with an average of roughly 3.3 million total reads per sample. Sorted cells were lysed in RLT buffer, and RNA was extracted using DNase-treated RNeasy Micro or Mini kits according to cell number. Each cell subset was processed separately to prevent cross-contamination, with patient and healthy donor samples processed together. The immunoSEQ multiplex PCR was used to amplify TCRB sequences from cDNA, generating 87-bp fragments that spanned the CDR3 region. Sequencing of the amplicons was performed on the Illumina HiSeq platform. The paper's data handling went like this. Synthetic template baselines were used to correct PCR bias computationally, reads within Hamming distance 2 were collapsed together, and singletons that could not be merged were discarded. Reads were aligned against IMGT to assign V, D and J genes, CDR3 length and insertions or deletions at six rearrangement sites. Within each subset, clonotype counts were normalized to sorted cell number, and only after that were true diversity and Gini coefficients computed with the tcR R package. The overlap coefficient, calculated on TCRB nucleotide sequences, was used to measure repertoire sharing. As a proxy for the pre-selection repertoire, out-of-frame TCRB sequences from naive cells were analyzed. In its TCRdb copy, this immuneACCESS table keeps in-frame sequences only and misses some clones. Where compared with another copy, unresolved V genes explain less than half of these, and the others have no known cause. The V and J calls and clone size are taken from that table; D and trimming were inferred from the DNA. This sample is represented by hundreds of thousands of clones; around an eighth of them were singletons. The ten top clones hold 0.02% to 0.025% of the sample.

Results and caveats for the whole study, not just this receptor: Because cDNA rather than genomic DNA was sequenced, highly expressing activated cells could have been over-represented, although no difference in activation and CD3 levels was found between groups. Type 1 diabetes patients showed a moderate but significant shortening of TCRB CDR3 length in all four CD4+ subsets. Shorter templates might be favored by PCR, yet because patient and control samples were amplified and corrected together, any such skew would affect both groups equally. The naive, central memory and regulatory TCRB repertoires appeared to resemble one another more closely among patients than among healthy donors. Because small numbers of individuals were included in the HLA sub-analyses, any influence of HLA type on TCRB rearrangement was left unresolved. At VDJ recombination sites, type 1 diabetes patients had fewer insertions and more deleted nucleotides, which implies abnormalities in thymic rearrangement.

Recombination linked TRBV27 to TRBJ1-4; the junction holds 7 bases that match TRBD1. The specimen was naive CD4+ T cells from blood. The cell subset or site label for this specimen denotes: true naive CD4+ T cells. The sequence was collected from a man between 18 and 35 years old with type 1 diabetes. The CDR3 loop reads CASSFWAGGGHEKLFF. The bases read TGTGCCAGCAGTTTCTGGGCAGGGGGTGGGCATGAAAAACTGTTTTTT.